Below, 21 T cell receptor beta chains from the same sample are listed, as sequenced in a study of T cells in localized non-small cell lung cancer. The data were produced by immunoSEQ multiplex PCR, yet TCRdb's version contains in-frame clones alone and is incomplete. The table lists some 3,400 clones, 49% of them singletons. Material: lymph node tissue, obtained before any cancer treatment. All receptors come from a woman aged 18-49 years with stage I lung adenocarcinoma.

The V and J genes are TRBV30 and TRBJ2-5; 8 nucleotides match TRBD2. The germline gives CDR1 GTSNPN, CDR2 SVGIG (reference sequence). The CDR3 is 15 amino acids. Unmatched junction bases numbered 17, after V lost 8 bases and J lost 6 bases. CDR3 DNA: TGTGCCCTAAAGAGCGGGAGACGGGGAGGAAAGACCCAGTACTTC. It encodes CALKSGRRGGKTQYF.

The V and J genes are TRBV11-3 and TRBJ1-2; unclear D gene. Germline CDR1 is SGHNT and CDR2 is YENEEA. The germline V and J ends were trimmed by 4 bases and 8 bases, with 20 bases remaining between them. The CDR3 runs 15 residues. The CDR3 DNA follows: TGTGCCAGCAGCTCGCGACCCGGGTCCCCGAACGGCTACACCTTC. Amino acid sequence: CASSSRPGSPNGYTF.

The CDR3 loop reads CASSTGTSGRNEQFF. In DNA, the CDR3 is TGTGCCAGTAGTACAGGGACTAGCGGGAGGAATGAGCAGTTCTTC. The chain recombines TRBV19 with TRBJ2-1, with TRBD2 matching 15 bases. Germline assignment: CDR1 LNHDA and CDR2 SQIVND (reference sequence). With 4 bases clipped from V and 7 bases from J, the junction kept 2 bases outside the gene matches. This CDR3 has 15 amino acids.

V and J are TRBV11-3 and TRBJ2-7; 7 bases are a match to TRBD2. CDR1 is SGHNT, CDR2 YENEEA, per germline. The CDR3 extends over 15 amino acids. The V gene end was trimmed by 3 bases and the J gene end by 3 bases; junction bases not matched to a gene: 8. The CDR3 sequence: CASSFDGTTHYEQYF. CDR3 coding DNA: TGTGCCAGCAGCTTTGACGGGACTACTCACTACGAGCAGTACTTC.

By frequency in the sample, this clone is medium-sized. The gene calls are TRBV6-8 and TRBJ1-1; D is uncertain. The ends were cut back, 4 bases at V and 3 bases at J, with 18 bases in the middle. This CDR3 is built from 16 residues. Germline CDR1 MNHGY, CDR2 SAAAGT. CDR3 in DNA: TGTGCCAGCAGTTCAAACCGTCGGGGAAGGGACACTGAAGCTTTCTTT. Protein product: CASSSNRRGRDTEAFF.

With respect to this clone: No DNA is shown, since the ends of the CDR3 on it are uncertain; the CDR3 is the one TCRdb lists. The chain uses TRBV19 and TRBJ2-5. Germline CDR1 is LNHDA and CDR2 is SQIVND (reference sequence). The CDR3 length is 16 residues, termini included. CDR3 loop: CASSILAPGTQETQYF.

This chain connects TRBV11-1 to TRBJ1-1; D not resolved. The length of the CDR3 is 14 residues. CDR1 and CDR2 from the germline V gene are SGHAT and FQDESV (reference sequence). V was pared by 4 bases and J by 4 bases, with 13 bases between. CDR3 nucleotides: TGTGCCAGCAGCTGGCGTGACGGGGTCACTGAAGCTTTCTTT. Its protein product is CASSWRDGVTEAFF.

CDR3 coding DNA: TGTGCCAGCAGCTCCGATACTTACAATGAGCAGTTCTTC. This codes for CASSSDTYNEQFF. The chain links TRBV14 to TRBJ2-1; D gene ambiguous. With 5 bases removed from V and 4 bases from J, the gap between germline ends came to 9 bases. Germline V gives CDR1 SGHDN, CDR2 FVKESK. The CDR3 length is 13 residues.

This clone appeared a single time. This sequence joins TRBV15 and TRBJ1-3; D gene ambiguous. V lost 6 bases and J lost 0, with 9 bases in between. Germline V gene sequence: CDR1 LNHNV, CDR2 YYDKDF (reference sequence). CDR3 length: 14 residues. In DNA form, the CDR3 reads TGTGCCACCAGGGCCAGACTCTCTGGAAACACCATATATTTT. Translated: CATRARLSGNTIYF.

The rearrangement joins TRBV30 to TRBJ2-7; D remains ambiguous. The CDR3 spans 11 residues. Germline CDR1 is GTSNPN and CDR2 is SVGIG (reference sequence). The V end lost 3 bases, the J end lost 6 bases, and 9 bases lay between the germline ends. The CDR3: CAWSPSGEQYF. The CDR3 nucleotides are TGTGCCTGGAGCCCCTCGGGCGAGCAGTACTTC. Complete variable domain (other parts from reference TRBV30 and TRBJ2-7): SQTIHQWPATLVQPVGSPLSLECTVEGTSNPNLYWYRQAAGRGLQLLFYSVGIGQISSEVPQNLSASRPQDRQFILSSKKLLLSDSGFYLCAWSPSGEQYFGPGTRLTVT.

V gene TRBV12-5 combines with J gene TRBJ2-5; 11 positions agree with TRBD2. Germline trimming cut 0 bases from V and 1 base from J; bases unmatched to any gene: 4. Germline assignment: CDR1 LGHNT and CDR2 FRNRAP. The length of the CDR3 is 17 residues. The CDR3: CASGLVRGTSGQETQYF. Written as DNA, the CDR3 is TGTGCTAGTGGTTTGGTACGGGGGACTAGCGGCCAAGAGACCCAGTACTTC.

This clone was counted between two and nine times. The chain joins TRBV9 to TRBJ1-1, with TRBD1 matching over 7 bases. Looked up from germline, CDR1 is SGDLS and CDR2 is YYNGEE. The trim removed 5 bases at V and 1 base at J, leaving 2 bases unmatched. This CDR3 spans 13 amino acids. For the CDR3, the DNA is TGTGCCAGCAGGGGGGACAGGAACACTGAAGCTTTCTTT. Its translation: CASRGDRNTEAFF. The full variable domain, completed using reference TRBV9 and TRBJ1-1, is DSGVTQTPKHLITATGQRVTLRCSPRSGDLSVYWYQQSLDQGLQFLIQYYNGEERAKGNILERFSAQQFPDLHSELNLSSLELGDSALYFCASRGDRNTEAFFGQGTRLTVV.

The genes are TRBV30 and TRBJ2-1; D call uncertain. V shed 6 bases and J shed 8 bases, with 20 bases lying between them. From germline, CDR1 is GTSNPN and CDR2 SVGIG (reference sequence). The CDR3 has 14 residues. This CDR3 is CACIRLGPSDEQFF. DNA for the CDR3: TGTGCCTGCATCCGTCTCGGCCCTTCGGATGAGCAGTTCTTC.

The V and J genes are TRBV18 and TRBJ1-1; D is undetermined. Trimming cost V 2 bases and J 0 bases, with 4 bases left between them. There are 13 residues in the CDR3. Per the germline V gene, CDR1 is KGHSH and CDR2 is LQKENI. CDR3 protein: CASSPTLNTEAFF. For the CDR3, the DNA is TGTGCCAGCTCACCAACGTTGAACACTGAAGCTTTCTTT. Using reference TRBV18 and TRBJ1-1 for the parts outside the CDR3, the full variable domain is NAGVMQNPRHLVRRRGQEARLRCSPMKGHSHVYWYRQLPEEGLKFMVYLQKENIIDESGMPKERFSAEFPKEGPSILRIQQVVRGDSAAYFCASSPTLNTEAFFGQGTRLTVV.

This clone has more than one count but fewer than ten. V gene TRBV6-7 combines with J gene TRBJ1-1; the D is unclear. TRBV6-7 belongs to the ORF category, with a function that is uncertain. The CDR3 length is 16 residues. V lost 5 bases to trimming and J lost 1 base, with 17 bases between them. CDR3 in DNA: TGTGCCAGCAGTGTGCGGCAGGAGGTCGGGAACACTGAAGCTTTCTTT. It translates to CASSVRQEVGNTEAFF.

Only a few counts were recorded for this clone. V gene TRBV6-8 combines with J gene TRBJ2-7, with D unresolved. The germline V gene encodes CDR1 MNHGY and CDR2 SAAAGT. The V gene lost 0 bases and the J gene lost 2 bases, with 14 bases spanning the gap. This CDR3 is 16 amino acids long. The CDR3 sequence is CASSYSLGRVTYEQYF. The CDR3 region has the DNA TGTGCCAGCAGTTACTCCCTCGGCAGAGTCACCTACGAGCAGTACTTC.

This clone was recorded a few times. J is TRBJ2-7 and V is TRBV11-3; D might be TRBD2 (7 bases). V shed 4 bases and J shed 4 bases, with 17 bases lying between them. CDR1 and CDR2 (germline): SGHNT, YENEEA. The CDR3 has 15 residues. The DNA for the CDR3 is TGTGCCAGCAGCTCTGGGGGGGCTGCAATTTACGAGCAGTACTTC. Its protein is CASSSGGAAIYEQYF.

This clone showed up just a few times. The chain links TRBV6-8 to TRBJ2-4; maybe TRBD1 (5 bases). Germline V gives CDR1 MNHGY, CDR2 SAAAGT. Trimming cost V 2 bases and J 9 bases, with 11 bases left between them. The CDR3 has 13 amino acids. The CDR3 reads CASSYKPDSIQYF. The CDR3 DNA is TGTGCCAGCAGTTACAAGCCCGACAGCATTCAGTACTTC.

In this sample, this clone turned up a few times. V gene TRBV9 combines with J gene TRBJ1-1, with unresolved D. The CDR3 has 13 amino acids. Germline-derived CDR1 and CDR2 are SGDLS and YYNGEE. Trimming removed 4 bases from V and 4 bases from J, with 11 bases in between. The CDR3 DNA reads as TGTGCCAGCAGCCCTCACTTGGGCACTGAAGCTTTCTTT. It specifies CASSPHLGTEAFF.

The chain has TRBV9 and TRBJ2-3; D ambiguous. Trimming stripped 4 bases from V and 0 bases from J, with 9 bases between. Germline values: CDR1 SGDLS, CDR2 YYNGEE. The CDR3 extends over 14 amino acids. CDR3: CASSYGGSTDTQYF. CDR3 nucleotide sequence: TGTGCCAGCAGCTACGGTGGCAGCACAGATACGCAGTATTTT.

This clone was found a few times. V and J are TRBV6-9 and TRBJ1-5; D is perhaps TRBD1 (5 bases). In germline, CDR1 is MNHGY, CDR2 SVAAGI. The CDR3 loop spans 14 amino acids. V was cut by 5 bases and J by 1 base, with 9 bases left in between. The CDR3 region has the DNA TGTGCCAGCAGTGACTGGGACAGCAATCAGCCCCAGCATTTT. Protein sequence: CASSDWDSNQPQHF.